This entry is about one T cell receptor beta chain. The antigen remains unidentified. Trimming shortened V by 0 bases and J by 6 bases, and 8 bases separated the two germline ends. Germline V gene sequence: CDR1 SGHNT, CDR2 YYREEE (reference sequence). This CDR3 is built from 13 residues. The assay used deep level. Replicate PCRs run on sorted subsets employed 200 to 250 ng DNA, approximately 30,000 T cell genomes. Clones were sequenced by immunoSEQ multiplex PCR, and TCRdb holds only the in-frame ones, with some missing. The sample has roughly 1,000,000 clones, about 80% seen once. This entry comes from a study of shared clonotypes between healthy human individuals. Overall study results and limits: Compared with memory subsets, naive subsets generally had larger estimated richness.

All of the donors resided in Nashville, Tennessee, and each was a Caucasian adult. Sequencing used memory CD4+ T cells from PBMCs. Noted subset: CD45RA-negative fraction. The clonotype was recovered from a man aged 18 to 29 in good health. Some clones in this sample may be carry-over from other donors' samples. This chain links TRBV5-4 with TRBJ2-3; D may be TRBD1 (6 bases). The CDR3: CASSLERGDTQYF. In DNA, the CDR3 is TGTGCCAGCAGCTTGGAAAGGGGGGATACGCAGTATTTT.